One and the same sample provided the 2 T cell receptor beta chains below, sequenced in a study of T cell responses to AZD1222 COVID-19 vaccine. Clones were read by immunoSEQ multiplex PCR, and TCRdb kept only the in-frame ones, dropping some. The profile shows some 100,000 clones, around 90% of them singletons. Sample: peripheral blood, taken on day 0 of AZD1222 vaccination. The receptor set was obtained from an adult in good health.

The V gene is TRBV3-1 (or the pseudogene TRBV3-2), the J gene TRBJ1-5; possibly TRBD1 for D (5 bases). CDR1 and CDR2 (germline): LGHDT, YNNKEL (reference sequence). The CDR3 runs 15 residues. V lost 0 bases, J lost 9 bases, and 15 bases lay in between. The DNA of the CDR3 is TGTGCCAGCAGCCAAGAGGCTGGGACCCAAGGGCCCCAGCATTTT. It specifies CASSQEAGTQGPQHF.

The rearrangement joins TRBV9 to TRBJ1-1; 7 bases match TRBD1. CDR3 size: 15 residues. Germline assignment: CDR1 SGDLS and CDR2 YYNGEE. V shed 4 bases, J shed 0 bases, and the junction held 6 bases outside the gene matches. The CDR3, as DNA: TGTGCCAGCAGCCCAACCGGACAGGTGAACACTGAAGCTTTCTTT. Translating it yields CASSPTGQVNTEAFF.